This TCR beta chain stems from a study of blood T cell repertoires in COVID-19. Germline V CDR1 and CDR2: SGDLS, YYNGEE. The CDR3 contains 14 residues. Trimming left V 2 bases short and J 1 base short, with 9 bases between. This clone was found a few times. This CDR3 is also generated by other DNA sequences in the sample. Methods used by the authors: Amplification of reference gene primers provided the estimated nucleated cell counts. Sequencing used immunoSEQ multiplex PCR; TCRdb keeps in-frame clones, though not all of them. V and J calls and clone size are those listed in that table; D and trimming were worked out from the DNA. Among around 230,000 clones listed, 80% to 90% were seen once.

The chain recombines TRBV9 with TRBJ2-5; a weak D match, TRBD2 (5 bases). Specimen: peripheral blood. This clonotype was sampled from a middle-aged man with acute or convalescent COVID-19. In DNA form, the CDR3 reads TGTGCCAGCAGCGTTGGAGCGGTCCAAGAGACCCAGTACTTC. Amino acid sequence: CASSVGAVQETQYF.